The next 32 T cell receptor beta chains were all read from a single sample in a study of T cell changes during pregnancy in multiple sclerosis. TCRdb keeps only in-frame clones here, not all; method: immunoSEQ multiplex PCR. The data hold 35,000 to 40,000 clones, with 94% observed a single time. The material was CD4+ T cells from peripheral blood mononuclear cells, obtained in the second trimester of pregnancy. These receptors originate from a female donor with multiple sclerosis, enrolled in a pregnancy study.

The genes are TRBV2 and TRBJ2-3; no firm D call. This CDR3 contains 16 residues. Germline loops: CDR1 SNHLY, CDR2 FYNNEI. The germline V and J ends were trimmed by 2 bases and 1 base, with 13 bases remaining between them. The CDR3 DNA reads TGTGCCAGCAGTGAACGCTGGGCACAAGGCACAGATACGCAGTATTTT. Its translation: CASSERWAQGTDTQYF.

The V gene is TRBV5-4, the J gene TRBJ2-1, with 9 nucleotides matching TRBD2. V shed 5 bases, J shed 1 base, and the junction held 4 bases outside the gene matches. The CDR3 runs 15 residues. The V gene's germline CDR1 is SGHNT and CDR2 YYREEE (reference sequence). CDR3 sequence: CASRALAGSYNEQFF. The CDR3 nucleotides are TGTGCCAGCAGGGCTCTAGCGGGATCCTACAATGAGCAGTTCTTC.

The rearrangement uses TRBV5-5 and TRBJ2-7; TRBD2 matches at 15 bases. Germline V gives CDR1 SGHKS, CDR2 YYEKEE (reference sequence). V lost 6 bases and J lost 12; bases outside the gene matches: 4. The length of the CDR3 is 12 residues. In nucleotides, the CDR3 is TGTGCCAGCACGGGACTAGCGGGAGGCCCGTACTTC. It codes for CASTGLAGGPYF.

The chain carries TRBV7-2 and TRBJ2-5, with TRBD2 as a possible D gene (6 bases). This CDR3 is 11 amino acids long. Germline CDR1 SGHTA, CDR2 FQGNSA. The V end lost 5 bases, the J end lost 5 bases, and 6 bases lay between the germline ends. This CDR3 reads CASSRGETQYF. The CDR3 DNA is TGTGCCAGCAGCCGGGGGGAGACCCAGTACTTC.

V gene TRBV5-6 combines with J gene TRBJ2-1; TRBD2 agrees at 13 bases. V was clipped by 2 bases and J by 8 bases; unmatched bases: 4. The CDR3 extends over 15 amino acids. Germline assignment: CDR1 SGHDT and CDR2 YYEEEE. As DNA, the CDR3 is TGTGCCAGCAGCTTACTAGCGGGGGGGTATCATGAGCAGTTCTTC. As protein: CASSLLAGGYHEQFF.

This clone was seen a single time. V and J are TRBV6-1 and TRBJ1-1; 7 nucleotides line up with TRBD1. Germline CDR1 is MNHNS and CDR2 is SASEGT. The CDR3 extends over 12 amino acids. J gave up 11 bases and V 6 bases, and 9 bases lay outside the gene matches. DNA for the CDR3: TGTGCCAGCAGGGCGGACAGGAGATGGGCTTTCTTT. This translates into CASRADRRWAFF.

The chain links TRBV4-2 to TRBJ2-1, with TRBD2 identical over 9 bases. CDR1 and CDR2 from the germline V gene are LGHNA and YNFKEQ. This CDR3 spans 19 amino acids. The trim removed 4 bases at V and 1 base at J, leaving 14 bases unmatched. Written as DNA, the CDR3 is TGTGCCAGCAGCCTTACGAGCGGGGGGTCTATGGTTTCCTACAATGAGCAGTTCTTC. Translated, it gives CASSLTSGGSMVSYNEQFF.

This chain links TRBV5-5 with TRBJ1-2; D perhaps matches TRBD1 (6 bases). Germline loops: CDR1 SGHKS, CDR2 YYEKEE (reference sequence). The CDR3 consists of 14 residues. Between the trimmed V and J ends, which lost 4 bases and 0 bases, there was a span of 10 bases. DNA for the CDR3: TGTGCCAGCAGCCGGACAGCCTCTAACTATGGCTACACCTTC. It is translated as CASSRTASNYGYTF. The entire variable domain, with the rest obtained from reference TRBV5-5 and TRBJ1-2, is as follows: DAGVTQSPTHLIKTRGQQVTLRCSPISGHKSVSWYQQVLGQGPQFIFQYYEKEERGRGNFPDRFSARQFPNYSSELNVNALLLGDSALYLCASSRTASNYGYTFGSGTRLTVV.

The J gene is TRBJ2-7, the V gene TRBV19, with TRBD1 as a possible D gene (5 bases). V was shortened by 6 bases and J by 8 bases, with 23 bases between the two germline ends. Germline assignment: CDR1 LNHDA and CDR2 SQIVND (reference sequence). The CDR3 loop spans 15 amino acids. CDR3 protein: CASRSGRGITEKQYF. The CDR3 nucleotides are TGTGCCAGTAGGTCAGGAAGGGGTATTACGGAGAAGCAGTACTTC.

The J gene is TRBJ1-2, the V gene TRBV19; 11 bases agree with TRBD1. Germline V gene lookup returns CDR1 LNHDA and CDR2 SQIVND (reference sequence). V shed 4 bases, J shed 2 bases, and the junction held 0 bases outside the gene matches. CDR3 length: 14 residues. The CDR3 is CASSRTGGNYGYTF. Written as DNA, the CDR3 is TGTGCCAGTAGTAGGACAGGGGGCAACTATGGCTACACCTTC.

The rearrangement uses TRBV7-3 and TRBJ2-1; weak D call: TRBD1 (6 bases). CDR1 and CDR2 from the germline V gene are SGHTA and FQGTGA. The CDR3 is made up of 17 amino acids. The V gene lost 2 bases and the J gene lost 4 bases, with 18 bases spanning the gap. The CDR3 nucleotides are TGTGCCAGCAGCTTATGGGACACCCTTATTCTTTACAATGAGCAGTTCTTC. Its protein product is CASSLWDTLILYNEQFF.

This chain connects TRBV19 to TRBJ2-3; TRBD2 matches at 7 bases. This CDR3 has 15 residues. CDR1 and CDR2 from the germline V gene are LNHDA and SQIVND (reference sequence). The ends lost 2 bases at V and 1 base at J; junction bases unmatched: 3. The DNA for the CDR3 is TGTGCCAGTAGTATACGCGGGGGAGGCACAGATACGCAGTATTTT. As protein: CASSIRGGGTDTQYF.

V is TRBV7-2 and J is TRBJ1-2, with TRBD1 as a possible D gene (6 bases). V dropped 0 bases and J dropped 3 bases, with 8 bases sitting between them. Germline CDR1 is SGHTA and CDR2 is FQGNSA. This CDR3 comprises 14 residues. The DNA of the CDR3 is TGTGCCAGCAGCTTAGCCGGACAGTACTATGGCTACACCTTC. Translating it yields CASSLAGQYYGYTF.

The chain links TRBV4-1 to TRBJ2-5; 9 nucleotides match TRBD2. V gave up 0 bases and J gave up 2 bases; unmatched junction bases: 10. The germline V gene encodes CDR1 MGHRA and CDR2 YSYEKL. The CDR3 consists of 18 residues. The CDR3 is CASSQDIQAGGRQETQYF. CDR3 sequence (DNA): TGCGCCAGCAGCCAAGATATTCAAGCGGGGGGCCGGCAAGAGACCCAGTACTTC.

Concerning this clone itself: Relative to the germline gene, one junction end is altered; a read error may explain this. This chain connects TRBV29-1 to TRBJ1-2; D gene unclear. The CDR3 sequence is 9 residues long. Germline assignment: CDR1 SQVTM and CDR2 ANQGSEA. The CDR3 bases are TGCAGCGTTGACTTCGGAGGTTTCTTC. Its translation: CSVDFGGFF.

The J gene is TRBJ1-5, the V gene TRBV6-1; 9 nucleotides match TRBD1. The CDR3 is 14 amino acids. The ends lost 9 bases at V and 7 bases at J; junction bases unmatched: 10. Germline loops: CDR1 MNHNS, CDR2 SASEGT. This CDR3 reads CARDIQGAQQPQHF. The CDR3 DNA reads TGTGCCAGGGACATACAGGGGGCTCAGCAGCCCCAGCATTTT.

The gene calls are TRBV15 and TRBJ2-1, with 13 bases fitting TRBD2. The CDR3 contains 15 residues. CDR1 and CDR2 (germline): LNHNV, YYDKDF (reference sequence). Trimming at V came to 1 base and at J to 10 bases, leaving 4 bases not matched to a gene. The CDR3 DNA reads as TGTGCCACCAGCAGAGGCCGGGGACTAGCGGGAGAGCAGTTCTTC. Protein sequence: CATSRGRGLAGEQFF.

This sequence joins TRBV7-2 and TRBJ1-4; no definite D call. V gave up 7 bases and J gave up 5 bases, with 14 bases separating them. The germline V gene has CDR1 SGHTA and CDR2 FQGNSA. CDR3 length: 14 amino acids. The CDR3 reads CASKAGWQNEKLFF. The DNA for the CDR3 is TGTGCCAGCAAAGCGGGGTGGCAAAATGAAAAACTGTTTTTT.

The chain carries TRBV6-1 and TRBJ2-7; 9 bases map to TRBD1. The CDR3 has 14 residues. With 5 bases clipped from V and 3 bases from J, the junction kept 5 bases outside the gene matches. The germline V gene has CDR1 MNHNS and CDR2 SASEGT. CDR3 region: CASSLRTGDYEQYF. CDR3 bases: TGTGCCAGCAGTCTCCGGACAGGGGACTACGAGCAGTACTTC.

This chain connects TRBV5-1 to TRBJ2-5; D may be TRBD2 (6 bases). Germline CDR1 is SGHRS and CDR2 is YFSETQ. The length of the CDR3 is 15 residues. Trimming shortened V by 0 bases and J by 6 bases, and 15 bases separated the two germline ends. The CDR3 loop reads CASSLAGRLAKTQYF. DNA for the CDR3: TGCGCCAGCAGCTTGGCTGGGAGGTTGGCTAAGACCCAGTACTTC.

This clone is a singleton in its sample. J is TRBJ2-2 and V is TRBV5-1; D ambiguous. Per germline, CDR1 SGHRS and CDR2 YFSETQ. The CDR3 sequence is 15 residues long. Trimming pared 0 bases from V and 0 bases from J, leaving 6 bases between. The CDR3 loop reads CASSLEPSNTGELFF. In DNA, the CDR3 is TGCGCCAGCAGCTTGGAGCCTTCGAACACCGGGGAGCTGTTTTTT. The entire variable domain, with the rest obtained from reference TRBV5-1 and TRBJ2-2, is as follows: KAGVTQTPRYLIKTRGQQVTLSCSPISGHRSVSWYQQTPGQGLQFLFEYFSETQRNKGNFPGRFSGRQFSNSRSEMNVSTLELGDSALYLCASSLEPSNTGELFFGEGSRLTVL.

The chain joins TRBV7-3 to TRBJ2-7, with D possibly matching TRBD2 (5 bases). Trimming took off 0 bases at V and 7 bases at J, with 10 bases between the two ends. CDR3 length: 13 amino acids. CDR1 is SGHTA and CDR2 is FQGTGA in the germline V gene. Here the CDR3 DNA reads TGTGCCAGCAGCTTAACGAGGGCGCAGGAGCAGTACTTC. This codes for CASSLTRAQEQYF.

The genes are TRBV11-2 and TRBJ2-1; 8 bases are a match to TRBD2. This CDR3 comprises 18 residues. V shed 2 bases, J shed 2 bases, and the junction held 11 bases outside the gene matches. Germline CDR1 is SGHAT and CDR2 is FQNNGV. CDR3 bases: TGTGCCAGCAGCTTATTGGGGAGCGGGAGAAGAACCTACAATGAGCAGTTCTTC. It specifies CASSLLGSGRRTYNEQFF.

The chain joins TRBV6-5 to TRBJ1-1; TRBD1 is a possible D gene (6 bases). Trimming stripped 5 bases from V and 5 bases from J, with 15 bases between. This CDR3 spans 14 amino acids. The germline gives CDR1 MNHEY, CDR2 SVGAGI. CDR3 sequence reads: CASSRTGQGTEAFF. The CDR3, as DNA: TGTGCCAGCAGTCGAACAGGGCAGGGGACTGAAGCTTTCTTT.

The chain combines TRBV29-1 with TRBJ2-3; D is unresolved. V was pared by 4 bases and J by 0 bases, with 8 bases between. Germline assignment: CDR1 SQVTM and CDR2 ANQGSEA. The CDR3 contains 13 residues. The CDR3: CSVGSLSTDTQYF. The CDR3 coding sequence is TGCAGCGTTGGCAGTTTGAGCACAGATACGCAGTATTTT.

The gene calls are TRBV5-1 and TRBJ2-5; no firm D call. In germline, CDR1 is SGHRS, CDR2 YFSETQ. This CDR3 is built from 14 residues. The V end lost 1 base, the J end lost 2 bases, and 9 bases lay between the germline ends. CDR3 sequence: CASSLPTGQETQYF. CDR3 nucleotide sequence: TGCGCCAGCAGCTTGCCGACCGGGCAAGAGACCCAGTACTTC.

This clone is a singleton in its sample. The V call is TRBV27, the J call TRBJ1-6; D gene uncertain. Germline CDR1 and CDR2: MNHEY and SMNVEV (reference sequence). The CDR3 runs to 15 residues. Trimming shortened V by 8 bases and J by 6 bases, and 17 bases separated the two germline ends. The CDR3 DNA sequence: TGTGCCAGCCGATTAACCGGGATCCGTAATTCACCCCTCCACTTT. This encodes CASRLTGIRNSPLHF.

This clone occurred once. The chain carries TRBV18 and TRBJ2-7; 10 nucleotides line up with TRBD1. The V gene's germline CDR1 is KGHSH and CDR2 LQKENI. V shed 3 bases, J shed 5 bases, and the junction held 7 bases outside the gene matches. This CDR3 region has 15 residues. This CDR3 is CASSPKTGGRDEQYF. The CDR3 DNA follows: TGTGCCAGCTCACCGAAGACAGGGGGCAGGGACGAGCAGTACTTC.

CDR3 sequence (DNA): TGTGCCAGCAGCCGAGGGACAGCAAGATTGTCACCCCTCCACTTT. Translation: CASSRGTARLSPLHF. The rearrangement uses TRBV5-6 and TRBJ1-6, with 7 nucleotides matching TRBD1. The CDR3 is made up of 15 amino acids. CDR1 is SGHDT, CDR2 YYEEEE, per germline. Losses at the gene ends were 4 bases for V and 10 bases for J; bases not matched to a gene: 11.

V and J are TRBV30 and TRBJ2-5; the D gene is possibly TRBD1 (6 bases). Germline lookup yields CDR1 GTSNPN and CDR2 SVGIG (reference sequence). The CDR3 is 15 residues long. The germline V and J ends were trimmed by 6 bases and 1 base, with 18 bases remaining between them. CDR3 nucleotide sequence: TGTGCCTGCCATAAGGGGGTTCAGGTCCAAGAGACCCAGTACTTC. This sequence encodes CACHKGVQVQETQYF.

The CDR3 sequence is CASSLQGQGGGYTF. CDR3 in DNA: TGTGCCAGCAGCCTACAGGGACAAGGAGGTGGCTACACCTTC. This chain links TRBV7-2 with TRBJ1-2; the D gene is possibly TRBD1 (6 bases). The V end lost 5 bases, the J end lost 7 bases, and 17 bases lay between the germline ends. Per the germline V gene, CDR1 is SGHTA and CDR2 is FQGNSA. This CDR3 has 14 amino acids. The complete variable domain, with remaining parts taken from reference TRBV7-2 and TRBJ1-2, reads GAGVSQSPSNKVTEKGKDVELRCDPISGHTALYWYRQSLGQGLEFLIYFQGNSAPDKSGLPSDRFSAERTGGSVSTLTIQRTQQEDSAVYLCASSLQGQGGGYTFGSGTRLTVV.

The chain uses TRBV7-3 and TRBJ1-2; D is ambiguous. The CDR3 has 13 amino acids. The germline V gene has CDR1 SGHTA and CDR2 FQGTGA. V gave up 5 bases and J gave up 0 bases, with 7 bases separating them. CDR3 coding DNA: TGTGCCAGCAGCCTAGGCACTAACTATGGCTACACCTTC. This encodes CASSLGTNYGYTF.